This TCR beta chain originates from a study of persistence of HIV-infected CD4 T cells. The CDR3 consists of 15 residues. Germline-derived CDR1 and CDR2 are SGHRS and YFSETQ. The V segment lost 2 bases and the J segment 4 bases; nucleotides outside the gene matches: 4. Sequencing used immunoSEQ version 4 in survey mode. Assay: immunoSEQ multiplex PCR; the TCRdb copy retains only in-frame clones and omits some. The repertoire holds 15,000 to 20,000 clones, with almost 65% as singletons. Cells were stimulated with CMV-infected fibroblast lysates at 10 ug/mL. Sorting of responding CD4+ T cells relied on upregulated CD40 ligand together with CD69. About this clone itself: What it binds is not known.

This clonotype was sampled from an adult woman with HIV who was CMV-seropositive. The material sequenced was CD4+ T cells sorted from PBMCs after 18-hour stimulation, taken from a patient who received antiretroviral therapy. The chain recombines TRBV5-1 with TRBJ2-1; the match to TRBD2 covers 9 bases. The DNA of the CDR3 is TGCGCCAGCAGCTTAGCGGGGGGTATATACAATGAGCAGTTCTTC. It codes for CASSLAGGIYNEQFF.